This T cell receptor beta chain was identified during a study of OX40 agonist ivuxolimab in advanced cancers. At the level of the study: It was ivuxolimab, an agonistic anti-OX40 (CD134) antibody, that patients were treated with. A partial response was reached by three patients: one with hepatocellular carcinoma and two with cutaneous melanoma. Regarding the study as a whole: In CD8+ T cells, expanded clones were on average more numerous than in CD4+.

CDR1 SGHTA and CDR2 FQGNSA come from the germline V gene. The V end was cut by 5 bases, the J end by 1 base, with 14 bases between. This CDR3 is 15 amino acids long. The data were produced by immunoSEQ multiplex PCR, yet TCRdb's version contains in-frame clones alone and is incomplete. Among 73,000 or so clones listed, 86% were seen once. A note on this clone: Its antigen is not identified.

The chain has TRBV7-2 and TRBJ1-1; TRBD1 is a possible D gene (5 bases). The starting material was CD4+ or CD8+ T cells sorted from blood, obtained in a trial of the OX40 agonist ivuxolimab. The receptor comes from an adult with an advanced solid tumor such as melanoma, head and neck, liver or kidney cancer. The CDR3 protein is CASSPGGVGNTEAFF. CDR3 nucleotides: TGTGCCAGCAGCCCGGGGGGAGTCGGGAACACTGAAGCTTTCTTT.